The TCR beta chain under discussion was sequenced for a study of T cell responses to AZD1222 COVID-19 vaccine. The protocol was immunoSEQ multiplex PCR, while the TCRdb copy is restricted to in-frame clones and leaves out a portion. This table holds under 90,000 clones, around 85% found once. The CDR3 runs to 14 residues. J gave up 0 bases and V 10 bases, and 8 bases lay outside the gene matches. Germline assignment: CDR1 ENHRY and CDR2 SYGVKD. Study-wide findings and caveats: Vaccination with two AZD1222 doses was followed by a rise in Spike-specific TCR breadth and depth.

Regarding this clone: The antigen remains undetermined.

This TCR came from an adult who received the AZD1222 COVID-19 vaccine. This chain connects TRBV10-3 to TRBJ2-7, with 8 positions matching TRBD1. Material: peripheral blood, obtained 28 days after the second AZD1222 dose. Written as DNA, the CDR3 is TGTGCCACCGATAAAGGACAGGGCTCCTACGAGCAGTACTTC. Translation: CATDKGQGSYEQYF.